This is a list of T cell receptor beta chains from one sample in a study of T cell changes during pregnancy in multiple sclerosis. Produced via immunoSEQ multiplex PCR; TCRdb's table is partial and in-frame only. Among 39,000 or so clones listed, about 91% were seen once. Sequencing was performed on CD8+ T cells from peripheral blood mononuclear cells, taken after pregnancy. The source of these receptors is a female donor with multiple sclerosis, enrolled in a pregnancy study. CDR3s include the opening cysteine and the closing phenylalanine or tryptophan. A D gene is named only where the DNA matches it firmly. Expanded clones are given a class, and other clones once, few, many or no size at all.

size	V	D	J	CDR3	DNA
NA	TRBV4-2	TRBD1	TRBJ2-7	CASSPRTGAYEQYF	TGTGCCAGCAGCCCGAGGACAGGCGCCTACGAGCAGTACTTC
NA	TRBV4-1	NA	TRBJ2-7	CASSPPSGEQYF	TGCGCCAGCAGCCCCCCCTCGGGCGAGCAGTACTTC
NA	TRBV27	TRBD1	TRBJ1-2	CASTLYHRGPGGYTF	TGTGCCAGCACCTTGTACCACAGGGGGCCCGGTGGCTACACCTTC
few	TRBV6-5	NA	TRBJ1-1	CASSLGSHGGVEAFF	TGTGCCAGCAGTTTAGGCTCACACGGGGGGGTTGAAGCTTTCTTT
NA	TRBV11-2	NA	TRBJ1-1	CASSAAQGIGVNTEAFF	TGTGCCAGCAGCGCCGCTCAGGGGATTGGGGTGAACACTGAAGCTTTCTTT
NA	TRBV27	TRBD1	TRBJ2-3	CASSPRDRSTDTQYF	TGTGCCAGCAGCCCCCGGGACAGGTCCACAGATACGCAGTATTTT
NA	TRBV28	NA	TRBJ1-1	CASSLGGTNTEAFF	TGTGCCAGCAGTTTAGGGGGGACGAACACTGAAGCTTTCTTT
NA	TRBV28	NA	TRBJ1-1	CAIRAGVNTEAFF	TGTGCCATCAGGGCAGGGGTGAACACTGAAGCTTTCTTT
NA	TRBV5-6	NA	TRBJ1-4	CASRRHTGSNEKLFF	TGTGCCAGCAGACGTCATACAGGGTCTAATGAAAAACTGTTTTTT
NA	TRBV6-5	NA	TRBJ1-6	CASRGGSYNSPLHF	TGTGCCAGCAGGGGAGGCTCCTATAATTCACCCCTCCACTTT
NA	TRBV7-6	NA	TRBJ1-1	CASSETQHTEAFF	TGTGCCAGCAGCGAAACACAGCACACTGAAGCTTTCTTT
NA	TRBV7-9	TRBD1	TRBJ1-1	CASRAGTGFESTEAFF	TGTGCCAGCAGGGCCGGGACAGGGTTTGAATCAACTGAAGCTTTCTTT
NA	TRBV27	TRBD2	TRBJ2-2	CASQTSGTGELFF	TGTGCCAGCCAAACTAGCGGGACCGGGGAGCTGTTTTTT
NA	TRBV7-9	TRBD1	TRBJ1-1	CASSHRGNTEAFF	TGTGCCAGCAGTCACAGGGGGAACACTGAAGCTTTCTTT
NA	TRBV6-1	TRBD1	TRBJ1-1	CASSEWGTGIMNTEAFF	TGTGCCAGCAGTGAATGGGGGACAGGAATAATGAACACTGAAGCTTTCTTT
NA	TRBV6-5	NA	TRBJ1-1	CASSTNGGNTEAFF	TGTGCCAGCAGTACCAACGGGGGGAACACTGAAGCTTTCTTT
medium-sized	TRBV27	TRBD1	TRBJ1-2	CASSSRTGARYGYTF	TGTGCCAGCAGTTCGAGGACAGGTGCGCGTTATGGCTACACCTTC
medium-sized	TRBV2	NA	TRBJ2-7	CASSDPGSYEQYF	TGTGCCAGCAGTGACCCCGGGAGCTACGAGCAGTACTTC
NA	TRBV7-9	NA	TRBJ1-1	CASSFTGAEAFF	TGTGCCAGCAGCTTCACCGGGGCTGAAGCTTTCTTT
NA	TRBV11-2	TRBD1	TRBJ2-2	CASSPFGQGVPGELFF	TGTGCCAGCAGCCCTTTCGGACAGGGGGTTCCCGGGGAGCTGTTTTTT
NA	TRBV5-1	NA	TRBJ2-7	CASSLVGRGSYEQYF	TGCGCCAGCAGCTTGGTCGGCAGGGGAAGCTACGAGCAGTACTTC
NA	TRBV19	NA	TRBJ1-5	CASSMAGGQPQHF	TGTGCCAGTAGTATGGCGGGAGGGCAGCCCCAGCATTTT
NA	TRBV19	NA	TRBJ1-2	CASLAEATNYGYTF	TGTGCCAGTCTAGCAGAGGCAACGAACTATGGCTACACCTTC
NA	TRBV9	TRBD2	TRBJ2-1	CASSVATSGSNEQFF	TGTGCCAGCAGCGTAGCGACTAGCGGGAGTAATGAGCAGTTCTTC
NA	TRBV5-4	TRBD2	TRBJ2-7	CASSRRENSYEQYF	TGTGCCAGCAGCCGGCGGGAGAATTCCTACGAGCAGTACTTC
NA	TRBV2	TRBD2	TRBJ2-7	CASSRNLAGVYDEQYF	TGTGCCAGCAGCAGGAACCTAGCGGGAGTATATGACGAGCAGTACTTC
NA	TRBV7-9	TRBD1	TRBJ1-1	CASSGLLGGRPEAFF	TGTGCCAGCAGCGGTTTGTTAGGGGGCCGTCCTGAAGCTTTCTTT
NA	TRBV5-4	NA	TRBJ2-2	CASSNTTGELFF	TGTGCCAGCAGCAACACCACCGGGGAGCTGTTTTTT
few	TRBV13	NA	TRBJ1-2	CASSPVSGGSYYGYTF	TGTGCCAGCAGTCCAGTCTCGGGGGGAAGCTACTATGGCTACACCTTC
few	TRBV11-1	NA	TRBJ2-7	CASSLAGLYEQYF	TGTGCCAGCAGCTTAGCGGGACTTTACGAGCAGTACTTC
NA	TRBV5-6	NA	TRBJ1-5	CASSPGVREQPQHF	TGTGCCAGCAGCCCAGGAGTGAGGGAACAGCCCCAGCATTTT
NA	TRBV6-1	TRBD2	TRBJ2-5	CASSGLAGGQETQYF	TGTGCCAGCAGTGGACTAGCGGGGGGGCAAGAGACCCAGTACTTC
NA	TRBV19	NA	TRBJ2-7	CASSPRWVRNFNEQYF	TGTGCCAGTAGTCCCCGATGGGTGCGGAATTTCAACGAGCAGTACTTC
NA	TRBV7-9	NA	TRBJ2-2	CASSPTGHANTGELFF	TGTGCCAGCAGCCCGACGGGACATGCGAACACCGGGGAGCTGTTTTTT
NA	TRBV27	NA	TRBJ2-7	CASSPGNRYEQYF	TGTGCCAGCAGCCCAGGGAATCGGTACGAGCAGTACTTC
NA	TRBV28	NA	TRBJ2-6	CATGRPGPGGANVLTF	TGTGCCACGGGCCGACCAGGGCCGGGTGGGGCCAACGTCCTGACTTTC
NA	TRBV5-5	NA	TRBJ2-2	CASSITGTTTGELFF	TGTGCCAGCAGCATAACCGGGACAACCACCGGGGAGCTGTTTTTT
NA	TRBV29-1	NA	TRBJ2-1	CSVEDGQGMEQFF	TGCAGCGTTGAAGATGGGCAGGGAATGGAGCAGTTCTTC
NA	TRBV5-4	TRBD2	TRBJ2-5	CASSLPGGLGLLYF	TGTGCCAGCAGTCTTCCGGGGGGGCTGGGTCTGCTGTACTTC
NA	TRBV5-5	TRBD2	TRBJ2-3	CASSLGPLAGGRTDTQYF	TGTGCCAGCAGCTTGGGACCACTAGCGGGGGGCCGCACAGATACGCAGTATTTT
NA	TRBV5-1	TRBD1	TRBJ2-7	CASSPTRGRLYEQYF	TGCGCCAGCAGCCCCACAAGGGGGCGCCTCTACGAGCAGTACTTC
NA	TRBV18	NA	TRBJ2-1	CASSPISQGDEQFF	TGTGCCAGCTCACCTATAAGTCAGGGCGATGAGCAGTTCTTC
NA	TRBV12-5	NA	TRBJ1-2	CASGLRGGTDYGYTF	TGTGCTAGTGGTTTGAGGGGAGGAACTGACTATGGCTACACCTTC
NA	TRBV4-1	NA	TRBJ2-5	CASSPRQGRGETQYF	TGCGCCAGCAGCCCCCGACAGGGGAGGGGAGAGACCCAGTACTTC
few	TRBV4-2	NA	TRBJ2-2	CASSQDRDTGELFF	TGTGCCAGCAGCCAAGACAGGGACACCGGGGAGCTGTTTTTT
medium-sized	TRBV2	NA	TRBJ1-2	CASSWGQGYTF	TGTGCCAGCAGTTGGGGGCAAGGCTACACCTTC
few	TRBV2	NA	TRBJ1-1	CASPGGAGTEAFF	TGTGCCAGCCCCGGAGGGGCCGGGACTGAAGCTTTCTTT
NA	TRBV28	TRBD2	TRBJ2-5	CASKLGRARIETQYF	TGTGCCAGCAAGCTGGGGAGGGCTAGGATCGAGACCCAGTACTTC
NA	TRBV2	TRBD1	TRBJ2-7	CASSGPGTVIYEQYF	TGTGCCAGCAGTGGACCCGGGACAGTAATTTACGAGCAGTACTTC
NA	TRBV27	NA	TRBJ2-3	CASSLGSTGATQYF	TGTGCCAGCAGTTTAGGGTCTACAGGAGCTACGCAGTATTTT
NA	TRBV6-4	NA	TRBJ1-1	CASSEGGGTEAFF	TGTGCCAGCAGTGAGGGAGGTGGTACTGAAGCTTTCTTT
NA	TRBV27	NA	TRBJ1-2	CASGGRYYGYTF	TGTGCCAGCGGGGGCCGGTACTATGGCTACACCTTC